Listed here are 4 T cell receptor beta chains from one sample, sequenced in a study of beta chain features in type 1 diabetes. Whole-study findings and limits: All four CD4+ subsets of Type 1 diabetes patients contained TCRB CDR3s that were moderately but significantly shorter.

What was sequenced were expressed TCRB transcripts, since all of the isolated RNA had been reverse transcribed. Using immunoSEQ multiplex PCR, the repertoire was profiled, and TCRdb retains in-frame clones only, with some absent. Among a few hundred thousand clones listed, 14% were seen once. Their specific antigens are unknown. The sample taken for sequencing was naive CD4+ T cells from blood. The source of these receptors is a man in his thirties or forties with type 1 diabetes.

J is TRBJ1-6 and V is TRBV6-6; TRBD1 aligns across 7 bases. The CDR3 is made up of 15 amino acids. CDR1 and CDR2 from the germline V gene are MNHNY and SVGAGI (reference sequence). V was pared by 5 bases and J by 5 bases, with 6 bases of the junction left unmatched. This CDR3 reads CASSPIQGNNSPLHF. Here the CDR3 DNA reads TGTGCCAGCAGTCCAATACAGGGGAATAATTCACCCCTCCACTTT.

In DNA, the CDR3 is TGTGCCAGCAGCCAAGTCGGGCAGGAACGCGGGACTGAAGCTTTCTTT. Protein sequence: CASSQVGQERGTEAFF. The chain employs TRBV14 and TRBJ1-1; D uncertain. The CDR3 loop spans 16 amino acids. In germline, CDR1 is SGHDN, CDR2 FVKESK. The V end was cut by 1 base, the J end by 5 bases, with 17 bases between.

The chain carries TRBV10-2 and TRBJ2-5; weak D call: TRBD2 (5 bases). The CDR3 extends over 13 amino acids. V gave up 3 bases and J gave up 8 bases, with 13 bases separating them. CDR1 is WSHSY and CDR2 is SAAADI in the germline V gene. The CDR3 DNA sequence: TGCGCCAGCAGTGATTCCATCCCGGGAACCCAGTACTTC. Translation gives CASSDSIPGTQYF.

This clone was found a few times. The chain joins TRBV6-1 to TRBJ2-1, with a possible D match to TRBD2 (5 bases). V was cut by 4 bases and J by 6 bases, with 13 bases left in between. CDR1 and CDR2 from the germline V gene are MNHNS and SASEGT. This CDR3 has 14 residues. CDR3 amino acids: CASSGWPSTNEQFF. The CDR3 nucleotides read TGTGCCAGCAGTGGGTGGCCTAGCACCAATGAGCAGTTCTTC.